These T cell receptor beta chains were read from a single sample in a study of radiation and T cells in renal cell carcinoma. The data were produced by immunoSEQ multiplex PCR, yet TCRdb's version contains in-frame clones alone and is incomplete. This table has roughly 150,000 clones, around 90% appearing once. Sample: blood, taken from a patient whose treatment included radiotherapy and nephrectomy. The receptors come from a woman aged 50 to 60 with renal cell carcinoma. CDR3s include the opening cysteine and the closing phenylalanine or tryptophan. The D gene is left open where the match is weak. Clone size is shown for a subset of rows, as once, few, many or a class of expanded clone.

TRBJ2-4,NA,NA,TRBV19,TGTGCCAGTAGTATACCGGGGCAGGGGAAAAACATTCAGTACTTC,CASSIPGQGKNIQYF
TRBJ1-2,NA,NA,TRBV7-8,TGTGCCAGCAGCTTAGCGGACAATAGATATGGCTACACCTTC,CASSLADNRYGYTF
TRBJ1-6,NA,NA,TRBV19,TGTGCCAGTAGTATAGAGGACGCCGGGTCACCCCTCCACTTT,CASSIEDAGSPLHF
TRBJ1-4,NA,NA,TRBV14,TGTGCCAGCAGCCAAGCTGGAACTAATGAAAAACTGTTTTTT,CASSQAGTNEKLFF
TRBJ2-7,NA,NA,TRBV11-3,TGTGCCAGCAGCTTAAGACTCTCGGGCTCCTACGAGCAGTACTTC,CASSLRLSGSYEQYF
TRBJ1-2,NA,NA,TRBV2,TGTGCCAGCAGGGGGACGTTTGCTAAGGGCTACACCTTC,CASRGTFAKGYTF
TRBJ1-1,TRBD1,NA,TRBV5-1,TGCGCCAGCAGGGGCACAGGGGAGAACACTGAAGCTTTCTTT,CASRGTGENTEAFF
TRBJ1-2,NA,NA,TRBV10-3,TGTGCCAGCAGTTACCAGGAGAACTATGGCTACACCTTC,CASSYQENYGYTF
TRBJ1-2,NA,NA,TRBV7-9,TGTGCCAGCAGCCTCACGGACCTGCTCACGCATGGCTACACCTTC,CASSLTDLLTHGYTF
TRBJ1-1,NA,few,TRBV2,TGTGCCAGCAGTGAACCAGGGTTCCAACCCAACACTGAAGCTTTCTTT,CASSEPGFQPNTEAFF
TRBJ1-5,NA,few,TRBV5-5,TGTGCCAGCAGCCTGGAACAGGGTGGTCAGCCCCAGCATTTT,CASSLEQGGQPQHF
TRBJ2-7,TRBD1,NA,TRBV5-1,TGCGCCAGCAGTCCCCGGACAGGGGGCCTTGACTACTACGAGCAGTACTTC,CASSPRTGGLDYYEQYF
TRBJ1-2,NA,NA,TRBV5-1,TGCGCCAGCAGCCCCGATCAGGGATCCCACTATGGCTACACCTTC,CASSPDQGSHYGYTF
TRBJ2-7,TRBD2,NA,TRBV9,TGTGCCAGCAGCGTAGCTGTCGGGGGGGTCTCCTACGAGCAGTACTTC,CASSVAVGGVSYEQYF
TRBJ1-1,TRBD1,NA,TRBV6-1,TGTGCCAGCAGTGATGCCCAGGGGGCGACTGAAGCTTTCTTT,CASSDAQGATEAFF
TRBJ2-5,TRBD2,NA,TRBV5-1,TGCGCCAGCAGCTGGGAGCGGGGACAAGAGACCCAGTACTTC,CASSWERGQETQYF
TRBJ1-1,TRBD1,NA,TRBV19,TGTGCCAGTAGTATCCCCTGGGCAGGGGGGAACACTGAAGCTTTCTTT,CASSIPWAGGNTEAFF
TRBJ1-1,NA,few,TRBV4-2,TGTGCCAGCAGTCAATACACTGAAGCTTTCTTT,CASSQYTEAFF
TRBJ2-2,NA,NA,TRBV5-1,TGCGCCAGCAGCTTGGTATCGGGGCTCGGCACCGGGGAGCTGTTTTTT,CASSLVSGLGTGELFF
TRBJ2-1,NA,NA,TRBV7-2,TGTGCCAGCAGCTTTATGCAGAGATTCGGCAATGAGCAGTTCTTC,CASSFMQRFGNEQFF
TRBJ1-1,NA,NA,TRBV15,TGTGCCACCAGCAGAGATGGGACCCCGAACACTGAAGCTTTCTTT,CATSRDGTPNTEAFF
TRBJ1-3,NA,NA,TRBV7-3,TGTGCCAGCAGCCCTACAGGGCCCAAAACTGGAAACACCATATATTTT,CASSPTGPKTGNTIYF
TRBJ1-2,NA,NA,TRBV6-5,TGTGCCAGCCAGGACCTCTTACTTGGCTACACCTTC,CASQDLLLGYTF
TRBJ2-5,NA,NA,TRBV12-5,TGTGCTAGTGGTTGGATGACCGGGACGCTAGCAGAGACCCAGTACTTC,CASGWMTGTLAETQYF
TRBJ1-4,NA,NA,TRBV4-1,TGCGCCAGCAGCCTAGGACGGTTAGCAACTAATGAAAAACTGTTTTTT,CASSLGRLATNEKLFF
TRBJ2-7,TRBD2,once,TRBV7-8,TGTGCCAGCAGCTTAGGACTAGCGAGTACCTACGAGCAGTACTTC,CASSLGLASTYEQYF
TRBJ1-3,NA,once,TRBV4-2,TGTGCCAGCAGCCTTTTCTCAGGGGACTCTGGAAACACCATATATTTT,CASSLFSGDSGNTIYF
TRBJ2-5,TRBD1,NA,TRBV30,TGTGCCTGGAGCGCAAGACAGGGGACCCAGTACTTC,CAWSARQGTQYF
TRBJ2-3,NA,NA,TRBV7-3,TGTGCCAGCAGCTCCCAGCTGGGGGGGCCAGATACGCAGTATTTT,CASSSQLGGPDTQYF
TRBJ2-5,TRBD2,NA,TRBV5-4,TGTGCCAGCAGCCCTCTAGGCGGGGGAGGAGAGACCCAGTACTTC,CASSPLGGGGETQYF
TRBJ2-5,NA,NA,TRBV7-9,TGTGCCAGCAGCTCCCTGAGGGGGGGGAGAGAGACCCAGTACTTC,CASSSLRGGRETQYF
TRBJ2-1,TRBD2,NA,TRBV7-2,TGTGCCAGCAGCTCCCGCCCGGGGGGAGCGGGGGGACACAATGAGCAGTTCTTC,CASSSRPGGAGGHNEQFF
TRBJ1-2,NA,NA,TRBV7-2,TGTGCCAGCAGCTTAGGCCGGGCCCGGTTGGACTATGGCTACACCTTC,CASSLGRARLDYGYTF
TRBJ1-3,TRBD1,NA,TRBV6-5,TGTGCCAGCAGTTTTACCGGGACAGGGAACACCATATATTTT,CASSFTGTGNTIYF
TRBJ1-3,NA,NA,TRBV29-1,TGCAGCGCCGCTCCCACAGGGCCCGTTTCTGGAAACACCATATATTTT,CSAAPTGPVSGNTIYF
TRBJ2-5,NA,once,TRBV5-8,TGTGCCAGCAGCTTGTGGCCGGACCAAGAGACCCAGTACTTC,CASSLWPDQETQYF
TRBJ1-2,NA,few,TRBV5-5,TGTGCCAGCAGCTTGAATAGCTACACCTTC,CASSLNSYTF
TRBJ2-3,NA,NA,TRBV6-6,TGTGCCACCCGTTACGATAGCACAGATACGCAGTATTTT,CATRYDSTDTQYF
TRBJ1-6,TRBD1,NA,TRBV9,TGTGCCAGCAGCGCCCAGGGGGACACCTATAATTCACCCCTCCACTTT,CASSAQGDTYNSPLHF
TRBJ2-6,NA,NA,TRBV2,TGTGCCAGCAGCTGGGGGAGTACTGGGGCCAACGTCCTGACTTTC,CASSWGSTGANVLTF
TRBJ2-2,NA,NA,TRBV7-8,TGTGCCAGCAGCTTAGAATTTACCGGGGAGCTGTTTTTT,CASSLEFTGELFF
TRBJ1-6,NA,NA,TRBV6-1,TGTGCCAGCAGTGAAGTAGGGGAAAATTCACCCCTCCACTTT,CASSEVGENSPLHF
TRBJ1-2,TRBD1,NA,TRBV5-4,TGTGCCAGCAGCTTGCGGGACAGCCCTAACTATGGCTACACCTTC,CASSLRDSPNYGYTF
TRBJ1-1,TRBD1,NA,TRBV4-2,TGTGCCAGCAGCCAATCCGGGACAGGGAATACTGAAGCTTTCTTT,CASSQSGTGNTEAFF
TRBJ1-5,NA,NA,TRBV4-3,TGCGCCAGCAGCCAAGATGGGGTTAGCAATCAGCCCCAGCATTTT,CASSQDGVSNQPQHF
TRBJ2-1,NA,NA,TRBV21-1,TGTGCCAGCAGCAAAGCCGTTAGAGCTAGCGGGGGGGCAAGGGTCAATGAGCAGTTCTTC,CASSKAVRASGGARVNEQFF
TRBJ2-1,TRBD2,NA,TRBV5-1,TGCGCCAGCAGCTTGGAGGGACTAGTTCAAAAAGAGCAGTTCTTC,CASSLEGLVQKEQFF
TRBJ1-1,TRBD1,NA,TRBV5-1,TGCGCCAGCAGCCGGGGACAGAGGGACACTGAAGCTTTCTTT,CASSRGQRDTEAFF
TRBJ1-4,NA,NA,TRBV19,TGTGCCAGTAGTATCGGGCCGCCTGAAAAACTGTTTTTT,CASSIGPPEKLFF
TRBJ2-5,TRBD1,NA,TRBV5-1,TGCGCCAGATTTCATGTCAGGGGGCTCGGGGAGACCCAGTACTTC,CARFHVRGLGETQYF
TRBJ2-7,NA,NA,TRBV6-5,TGTGCCAGCAGTTTTTCGGGGTACTACGAGCAGTACTTC,CASSFSGYYEQYF